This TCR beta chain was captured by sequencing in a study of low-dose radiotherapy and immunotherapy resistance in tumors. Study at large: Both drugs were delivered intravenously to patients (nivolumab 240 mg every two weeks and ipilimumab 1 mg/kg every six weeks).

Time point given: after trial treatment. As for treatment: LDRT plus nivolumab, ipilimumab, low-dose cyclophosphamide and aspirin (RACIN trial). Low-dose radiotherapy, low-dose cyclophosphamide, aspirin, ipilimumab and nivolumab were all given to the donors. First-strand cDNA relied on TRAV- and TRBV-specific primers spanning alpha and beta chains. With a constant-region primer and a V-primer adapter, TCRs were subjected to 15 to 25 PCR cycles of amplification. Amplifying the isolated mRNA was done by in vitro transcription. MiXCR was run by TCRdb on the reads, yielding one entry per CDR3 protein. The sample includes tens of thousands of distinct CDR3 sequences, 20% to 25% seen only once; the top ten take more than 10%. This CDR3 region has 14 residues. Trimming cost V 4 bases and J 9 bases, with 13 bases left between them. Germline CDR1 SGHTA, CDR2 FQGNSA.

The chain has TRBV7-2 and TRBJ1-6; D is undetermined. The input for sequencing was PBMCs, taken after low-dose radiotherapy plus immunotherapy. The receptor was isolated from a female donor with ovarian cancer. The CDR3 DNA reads TGTGCCAGCAGCTCCCTGCTGATGAGTTCACCCCTCCACTTT. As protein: CASSSLLMSSPLHF.